The present entry profiles one TCR beta chain with its context. Terminally differentiated effector memory CD45RA+ cells were left out of the naive CD8 fraction, which was CD45RO-negative and positively selected for CCR7. These data come from a study of shared clonotypes between healthy human individuals. TCRdb keeps only in-frame clones here, not all; method: immunoSEQ multiplex PCR. This table has more than 2 million clones, about 95% appearing once. Material for sequencing was naive CD8+ T cells sorted from blood. This sequence was found in a man younger than 30 in good health.

The CDR3 bases are TGTGCCAGCAGCGTAGGGTCAGGCCTCCCGGCCACTGAAGCTTTCTTT. Its translation: CASSVGSGLPATEAFF. V is TRBV9 and J is TRBJ1-1; no firm D call. The germline V gene encodes CDR1 SGDLS and CDR2 YYNGEE. This CDR3 has 16 residues. The V end was cut by 0 bases, the J end by 4 bases, with 16 bases between.